This TCR beta chain was sequenced for a study of T cell repertoires in ileal Crohn's disease. Germline V gene lookup returns CDR1 LNHDA and CDR2 SQIVND (reference sequence). V lost 4 bases, J lost 1 base, and 3 bases stayed unmatched. This CDR3 spans 14 amino acids. TCRdb keeps only in-frame clones here, not all; method: immunoSEQ multiplex PCR. The profile shows some 30,000 clones, 81% of them singletons. The chain employs TRBV19 and TRBJ1-1, with TRBD1 matching over 7 bases. The sequencing sample was made of ileal tissue. The sequence was obtained from an adult with Crohn's disease. The CDR3 here is CASSTGQRNTEAFF. In nucleotides, the CDR3 is TGTGCCAGTAGTACGGGACAGCGGAACACTGAAGCTTTCTTT. The full variable domain, in which reference TRBV19 and TRBJ1-1 provide the parts outside the CDR3, is DGGITQSPKYLFRKEGQNVTLSCEQNLNHDAMYWYRQDPGQGLRLIYYSQIVNDFQKGDIAEGYSVSREKKESFPLTVTSAQKNPTAFYLCASSTGQRNTEAFFGQGTRLTVV.